This T cell receptor (beta chain) was captured in a study of T cell responses to AZD1222 COVID-19 vaccine. The germline gives CDR1 SGHRS, CDR2 YFSETQ. This CDR3 has 14 residues. V trimming: 5 bases; J trimming: 4 bases; junction bases outside the gene matches: 8. Measured with immunoSEQ multiplex PCR; TCRdb has only the in-frame clones, and not every one. The sample lists 250,000 to 300,000 clones; around 93% were seen once. This receptor was obtained from an adult who received the AZD1222 COVID-19 vaccine. The chain combines TRBV5-1 with TRBJ1-1; 7 nucleotides agree with TRBD1. The sequences come from peripheral blood, collected 28 days after the second AZD1222 dose. CDR3 DNA sequence: TGCGCCAGCAGTAGGACAGGTGGAGGCACTGAAGCTTTCTTT. Protein: CASSRTGGGTEAFF.